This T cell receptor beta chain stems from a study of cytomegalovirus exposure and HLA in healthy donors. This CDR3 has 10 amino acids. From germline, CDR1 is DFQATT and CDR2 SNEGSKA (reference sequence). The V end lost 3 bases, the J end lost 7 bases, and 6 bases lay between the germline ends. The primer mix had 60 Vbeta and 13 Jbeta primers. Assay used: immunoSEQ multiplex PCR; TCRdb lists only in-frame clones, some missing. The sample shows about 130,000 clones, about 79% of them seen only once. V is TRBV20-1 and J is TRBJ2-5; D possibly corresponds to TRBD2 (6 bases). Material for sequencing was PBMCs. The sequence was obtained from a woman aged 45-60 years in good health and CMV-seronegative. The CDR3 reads CSARGGTQYF. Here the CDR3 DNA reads TGCAGTGCTAGGGGGGGGACCCAGTACTTC.